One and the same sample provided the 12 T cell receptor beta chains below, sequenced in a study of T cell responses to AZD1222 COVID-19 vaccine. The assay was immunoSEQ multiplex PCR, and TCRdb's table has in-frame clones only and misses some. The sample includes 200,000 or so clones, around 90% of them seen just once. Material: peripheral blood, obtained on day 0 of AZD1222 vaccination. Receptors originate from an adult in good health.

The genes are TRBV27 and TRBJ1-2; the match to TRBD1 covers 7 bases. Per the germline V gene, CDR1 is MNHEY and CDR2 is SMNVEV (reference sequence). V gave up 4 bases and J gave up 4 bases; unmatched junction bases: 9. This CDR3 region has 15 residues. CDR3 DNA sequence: TGTGCCAGCAGTTCCATACAGGGGTTAGGCTATGGCTACACCTTC. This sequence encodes CASSSIQGLGYGYTF.

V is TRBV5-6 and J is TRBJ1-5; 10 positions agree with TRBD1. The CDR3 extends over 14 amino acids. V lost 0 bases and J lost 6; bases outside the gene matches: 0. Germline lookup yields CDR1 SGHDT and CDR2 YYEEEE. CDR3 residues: CASSLGQGAQPQHF. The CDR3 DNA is TGTGCCAGCAGCTTGGGACAGGGGGCTCAGCCCCAGCATTTT.

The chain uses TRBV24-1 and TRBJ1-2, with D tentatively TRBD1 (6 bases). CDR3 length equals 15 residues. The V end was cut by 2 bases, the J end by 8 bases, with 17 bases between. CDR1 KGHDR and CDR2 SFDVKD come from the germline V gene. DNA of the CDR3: TGTGCCACCAGTGATTCGACGGGAGGGGGGCGCGGCTACACCTTC. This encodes CATSDSTGGGRGYTF.

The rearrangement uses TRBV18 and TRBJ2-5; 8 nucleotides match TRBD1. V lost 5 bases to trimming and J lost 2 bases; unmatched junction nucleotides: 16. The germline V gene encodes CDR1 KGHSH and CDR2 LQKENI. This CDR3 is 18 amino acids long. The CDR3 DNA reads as TGTGCCAGCTCATCGGACAGGGTCCTCACGATGGGGCAAGAGACCCAGTACTTC. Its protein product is CASSSDRVLTMGQETQYF.

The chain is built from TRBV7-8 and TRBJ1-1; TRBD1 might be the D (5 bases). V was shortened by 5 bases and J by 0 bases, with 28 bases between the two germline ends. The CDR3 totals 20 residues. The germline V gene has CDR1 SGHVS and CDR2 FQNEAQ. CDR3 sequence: CASSPIMAGRGGVLNTEAFF. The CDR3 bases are TGTGCCAGCAGCCCAATTATGGCGGGGCGCGGAGGGGTTTTGAACACTGAAGCTTTCTTT.

This CDR3 reads CASRTGLPSYNEQFF. CDR3 nucleotide sequence: TGTGCCAGCAGAACGGGACTACCTTCCTACAATGAGCAGTTCTTC. This chain links TRBV5-4 with TRBJ2-1; 7 bases fit TRBD2. The CDR3 totals 15 residues. In germline, CDR1 is SGHNT, CDR2 YYREEE (reference sequence). V lost 5 bases, J lost 1 base, and 6 bases stayed unmatched.

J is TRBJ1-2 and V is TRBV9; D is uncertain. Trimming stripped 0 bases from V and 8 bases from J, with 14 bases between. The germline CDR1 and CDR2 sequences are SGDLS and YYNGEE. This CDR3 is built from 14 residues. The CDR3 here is CASSVAVQTRGYTF. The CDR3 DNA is TGTGCCAGCAGCGTAGCCGTCCAAACCCGGGGCTACACCTTC.

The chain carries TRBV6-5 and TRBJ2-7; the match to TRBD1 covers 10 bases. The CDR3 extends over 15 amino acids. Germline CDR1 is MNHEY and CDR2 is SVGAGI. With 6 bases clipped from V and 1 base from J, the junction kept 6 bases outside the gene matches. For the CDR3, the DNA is TGTGCCAGCAGGAATAGGGACAGGGGATCCTACGAGCAGTACTTC. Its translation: CASRNRDRGSYEQYF.

The CDR3: CASSPGQGSTEAFF. As DNA, the CDR3 is TGTGCCAGCTCACCGGGACAGGGGAGCACTGAAGCTTTCTTT. V and J are TRBV18 and TRBJ1-1; 10 nucleotides match TRBD1. V was clipped by 3 bases and J by 4 bases; unmatched bases: 2. This CDR3 spans 14 amino acids. Germline CDR1 is KGHSH and CDR2 is LQKENI. The complete variable domain, with remaining parts taken from reference TRBV18 and TRBJ1-1, reads NAGVMQNPRHLVRRRGQEARLRCSPMKGHSHVYWYRQLPEEGLKFMVYLQKENIIDESGMPKERFSAEFPKEGPSILRIQQVVRGDSAAYFCASSPGQGSTEAFFGQGTRLTVV.

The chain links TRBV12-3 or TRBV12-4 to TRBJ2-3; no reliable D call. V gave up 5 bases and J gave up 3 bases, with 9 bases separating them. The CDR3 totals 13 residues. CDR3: CASSRSGTDTQYF. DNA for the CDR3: TGTGCCAGCAGTCGCTCCGGGACAGATACGCAGTATTTT.

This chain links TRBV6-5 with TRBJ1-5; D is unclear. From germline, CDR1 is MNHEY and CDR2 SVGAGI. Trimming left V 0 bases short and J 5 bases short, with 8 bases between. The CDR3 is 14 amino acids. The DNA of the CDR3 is TGTGCCAGCAGTTACTCTGGCCCCGATCAGCCCCAGCATTTT. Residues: CASSYSGPDQPQHF.

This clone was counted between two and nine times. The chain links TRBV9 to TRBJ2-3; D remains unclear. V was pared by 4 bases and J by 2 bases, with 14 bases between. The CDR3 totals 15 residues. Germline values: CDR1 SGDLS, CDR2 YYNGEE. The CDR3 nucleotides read TGTGCCAGCAGCCTGCTTCCGGCTCACACAGATACGCAGTATTTT. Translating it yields CASSLLPAHTDTQYF.